These T cell receptor beta chains were read from a single sample in a study of a mutant IDH1 vaccine in newly diagnosed glioma. Antigens for these TCRs are unknown. Profiled with immunoSEQ multiplex PCR; TCRdb holds only in-frame clones, not every one. The sample has tens of thousands of clones, approximately 86% seen once. The sample consisted of PBMCs, taken from a glioma patient whose treatment included an IDH1 peptide vaccine. Receptor source: a young woman with glioma. Some clones in this sample may be carry-over from other donors' samples. Both conserved end residues are part of each CDR3. Each record gives: V gene, clone size, D gene, J gene, CDR3 protein, CDR3 DNA. D genes are given only for firm matches. Not all rows give a size; the values are once, few, many and, for expanded clones, a class.

>TRBV5-1|NA|NA|TRBJ1-5
CASSLVGGGTQPQHF
TGCGCCAGCAGCTTGGTTGGGGGGGGAACTCAGCCCCAGCATTTT
>TRBV4-2|few|TRBD1|TRBJ1-6
CASSQLTGVNSPLHF
TGTGCCAGCAGCCAACTTACAGGGGTCAATTCACCCCTCCACTTT
>TRBV27|NA|TRBD1|TRBJ2-7
CASSPGTGSGEQYF
TGTGCCAGCAGTCCCGGGACAGGGTCCGGCGAGCAGTACTTC
>TRBV6-1|NA|TRBD1|TRBJ2-5
CASSENGNRGYETQYF
TGTGCCAGCAGTGAGAATGGAAACAGGGGGTATGAGACCCAGTACTTC
>TRBV6-1|once|NA|TRBJ1-3
CASSELADSTPGNTIYF
TGTGCCAGCAGTGAATTGGCCGATTCTACCCCTGGAAACACCATATATTTT
>TRBV9|once|TRBD2|TRBJ2-1
CASSVASGISYNEQFF
TGTGCCAGCAGCGTCGCCAGCGGGATCTCCTACAATGAGCAGTTCTTC
>TRBV13|NA|NA|TRBJ2-3
CASSIGQSTDTQYF
TGTGCCAGCAGCATAGGACAGAGCACAGATACGCAGTATTTT
>TRBV13|NA|NA|TRBJ1-3
CASSLRGSGNTIYF
TGTGCCAGCAGCTTAAGGGGCTCTGGAAACACCATATATTTT
>TRBV9|NA|NA|TRBJ1-6
CASSVDPGSPLHF
TGTGCCAGCAGCGTAGACCCAGGCTCACCCCTCCACTTT
>TRBV11-2|NA|NA|TRBJ1-1
CASSPAGGNTEAFF
TGTGCCAGCAGCCCCGCTGGGGGGAACACTGAAGCTTTCTTT
>TRBV4-1|NA|TRBD1|TRBJ1-2
CASSQVDRGPDYGYTF
TGCGCCAGCAGCCAAGTCGACAGGGGGCCTGACTATGGCTACACCTTC
>TRBV5-1|NA|TRBD1|TRBJ1-1
CASRGTENTEAFF
TGCGCCAGCAGGGGGACAGAGAACACTGAAGCTTTCTTT
>TRBV2|NA|NA|TRBJ2-2
CASRPLGTGELFF
TGTGCCAGCAGGCCCCTGGGGACCGGGGAGCTGTTTTTT
>TRBV14|NA|NA|TRBJ1-3
CASSPVDLPSGNTIYF
TGTGCCAGCAGCCCCGTCGATCTCCCCTCTGGAAACACCATATATTTT
>TRBV6-5|NA|NA|TRBJ1-1
CASTRVRGNAEAFF
TGTGCCAGCACCCGCGTTCGAGGGAACGCTGAAGCTTTCTTT
>TRBV5-4|NA|NA|TRBJ2-7
CASSSIGTAYEQYF
TGTGCCAGCAGCTCAATCGGGACGGCCTACGAGCAGTACTTC
>TRBV25-1|NA|TRBD1|TRBJ2-1
CASSVSGTVQGIEQFF
TGTGCCAGCAGTGTCTCCGGGACAGTCCAGGGGATCGAGCAGTTCTTC
>TRBV30|NA|NA|TRBJ1-1
CAWSVPAANTEAFF
TGTGCCTGGAGTGTCCCGGCGGCAAACACTGAAGCTTTCTTT
>TRBV5-4|NA|TRBD1|TRBJ2-7
CASSLAAGGEYEQYF
TGTGCCAGCAGCTTGGCGGCAGGGGGCGAGTACGAGCAGTACTTC
>TRBV27|NA|TRBD1|TRBJ1-2
CASSIEPGQGKDGYTF
TGTGCCAGCAGTATAGAACCGGGACAGGGAAAGGATGGCTACACCTTC
>TRBV4-3|NA|NA|TRBJ2-6
CASSQATGTGANVLTF
TGCGCCAGCAGCCAGGCCACTGGGACCGGGGCCAACGTCCTGACTTTC
>TRBV2|NA|NA|TRBJ1-5
CASRGSRGNQPQHF
TGTGCCAGCAGGGGGAGTCGGGGCAATCAGCCCCAGCATTTT
>TRBV19|NA|NA|TRBJ2-1
CASSILRAYNEQFF
TGTGCCAGTAGTATCTTGCGGGCCTACAATGAGCAGTTCTTC
>TRBV7-6|NA|NA|TRBJ2-1
CASSSVFTRRGNEQFF
TGTGCCAGCAGCTCCGTTTTTACCCGGAGGGGAAATGAGCAGTTCTTC
>TRBV6-6|NA|TRBD2|TRBJ2-5
CASSGTSGRNQETQYF
TGTGCCAGCAGTGGGACTAGCGGGAGGAACCAGGAGACCCAGTACTTC
>TRBV21-1|NA|NA|TRBJ1-1
CASSSRTTSRGGTEAFF
TGTGCCAGCAGCTCCCGGACGACCTCCCGTGGGGGCACTGAAGCTTTCTTT
>TRBV19|NA|TRBD1|TRBJ1-2
CASSIGQGARYGYTF
TGTGCCAGTAGTATAGGCCAGGGGGCAAGGTATGGCTACACCTTC
>TRBV6-5|NA|NA|TRBJ1-2
CASSYSAGLYGYTF
TGTGCCAGCAGTTACTCGGCGGGGCTCTATGGCTACACCTTC
>TRBV30|few|NA|TRBJ2-5
CAWSGDPGSETQYF
TGTGCCTGGAGTGGAGATCCGGGGTCGGAGACCCAGTACTTC
>TRBV12-2|NA|NA|TRBJ1-2
CASRCPTATTEYGYTF
TGTGCAAGTCGCTGCCCGACAGCTACGACCGAGTATGGCTACACCTTC
>TRBV4-2|NA|NA|TRBJ1-1
CASSRRQGDTEAFF
TGTGCCAGCAGCCGGAGGCAAGGGGACACTGAAGCTTTCTTT
>TRBV5-1|NA|NA|TRBJ1-1
CASSLNRQTEAFF
TGCGCCAGCTCCCTAAACAGGCAAACTGAAGCTTTCTTT
>TRBV6-5|NA|NA|TRBJ1-1
CASSNGANTEAFF
TGTGCCAGCAGCAACGGGGCGAACACTGAAGCTTTCTTT
>TRBV9|NA|TRBD2|TRBJ2-3
CASSSGGSDTQYF
TGTGCCAGCAGCAGCGGGGGTTCAGATACGCAGTATTTT
>TRBV15|few|TRBD1|TRBJ2-7
CATRGTVSHEQYF
TGTGCTACCAGAGGGACAGTCTCCCACGAGCAGTACTTC
>TRBV14|NA|NA|TRBJ2-7
CASAPRPNYEQYF
TGTGCCAGCGCCCCCCGGCCTAACTACGAGCAGTACTTC
>TRBV2|NA|TRBD2|TRBJ2-7
CASSDFEREGYEQYF
TGTGCCAGCAGTGATTTTGAGCGGGAGGGCTACGAGCAGTACTTC
>TRBV7-2|NA|NA|TRBJ1-5
CASSLVAVGNQPQHF
TGTGCCAGCAGCTTAGTTGCCGTGGGCAATCAGCCCCAGCATTTT
>TRBV5-4|NA|NA|TRBJ1-2
CASSLTGWEGYTF
TGTGCCAGCAGCTTGACAGGGTGGGAGGGCTACACCTTT
>TRBV6-5|NA|NA|TRBJ2-7
CASSYSRGVYEQYF
TGTGCCAGCAGTTACTCCAGAGGGGTCTACGAGCAGTACTTC
>TRBV9|NA|TRBD1|TRBJ1-3
CASSPDRGLAGNTIYF
TGTGCCAGCAGCCCGGACAGGGGGCTGGCTGGAAACACCATATATTTT
>TRBV5-1|NA|NA|TRBJ2-7
CASSLGRSSYEQYF
TGCGCCAGCAGCTTGGGACGGAGCTCCTACGAGCAGTACTTC
>TRBV7-9|NA|TRBD1|TRBJ1-1
CASSQVPGQGSRANTEAFF
TGTGCCAGCAGCCAGGTCCCGGGACAGGGTTCAAGGGCGAACACTGAAGCTTTCTTT
>TRBV27|NA|NA|TRBJ2-3
CASSPLGGDTQYF
TGTGCCAGCAGTCCCCTAGGTGGAGATACGCAGTATTTT
>TRBV5-6|NA|NA|TRBJ2-2
CASSWGTTNTGELFF
TGTGCCAGCAGCTGGGGGACAACCAACACCGGGGAGCTGTTTTTT
>TRBV6-1|few|NA|TRBJ1-5
CASSEAQGQNQPQHF
TGTGCCAGCAGTGAAGCTCAGGGGCAAAATCAGCCCCAGCATTTT
>TRBV6-1|NA|NA|TRBJ2-7
CASTRQSSYEQYF
TGTGCCAGCACACGGCAGAGCTCCTACGAGCAGTACTTC
>TRBV6-5|NA|TRBD2|TRBJ2-5
CASSSGGAEETQYF
TGTGCCAGCAGTAGCGGGGGGGCCGAAGAGACCCAGTACTTC
>TRBV29-1|NA|TRBD2|TRBJ2-2
CSVAIFSGLVNTGELFF
TGCAGCGTTGCCATTTTCTCGGGACTAGTCAACACCGGGGAGCTGTTTTTT
>TRBV14|NA|TRBD2|TRBJ2-3
CASSSLAGGTDTQYF
TGTGCCAGCAGCTCATTAGCGGGGGGCACAGATACGCAGTATTTT